This T cell receptor beta chain comes out of a study of OX40 agonist ivuxolimab in advanced cancers. General study results and limits: Some patients without response likewise showed low normalized clonal expansion. CD8+ T cells averaged more expanded clones than CD4+. The specificity for antigen of the expanded peripheral T cells was not determined.

Concerning this clone itself: Its antigen is unknown.

Generated by immunoSEQ multiplex PCR, the TCRdb table keeps only in-frame clones and is missing some. The table lists some 74,000 clones, around 89% of them singletons. Specimen: CD4+ or CD8+ T cells sorted from blood, collected in a trial of the OX40 agonist ivuxolimab. The receptor was isolated from an adult with an advanced solid tumor such as melanoma, head and neck, liver or kidney cancer.

The CDR3 DNA is TGCAGTGCTCTAGATACGCAGTATTTT. This sequence encodes CSALDTQYF. V is TRBV20-1 and J is TRBJ2-3; D gene unclear. This CDR3 comprises 9 residues. Germline lookup yields CDR1 DFQATT and CDR2 SNEGSKA (reference sequence). The V and J ends lost 5 bases and 5 bases respectively, with 2 bases between them.